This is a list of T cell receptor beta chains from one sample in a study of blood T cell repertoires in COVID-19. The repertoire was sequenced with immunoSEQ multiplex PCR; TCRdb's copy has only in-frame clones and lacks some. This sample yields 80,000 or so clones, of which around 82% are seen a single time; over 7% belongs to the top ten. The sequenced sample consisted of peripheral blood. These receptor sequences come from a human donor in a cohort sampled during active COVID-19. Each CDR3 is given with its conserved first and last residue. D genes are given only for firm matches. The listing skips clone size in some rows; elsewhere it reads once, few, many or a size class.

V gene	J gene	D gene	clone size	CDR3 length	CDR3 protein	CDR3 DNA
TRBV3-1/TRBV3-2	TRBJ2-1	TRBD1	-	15	CASSPGQGRNNEQFF	TGTGCCAGCAGCCCCGGACAGGGGAGGAACAATGAGCAGTTCTTC
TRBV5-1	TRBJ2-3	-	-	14	CASTFSASTDTQYF	TGCGCCAGCACCTTCAGTGCTAGCACAGATACGCAGTATTTT
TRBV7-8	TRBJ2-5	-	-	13	CASSLLRQETQYF	TGTGCCAGCAGCTTACTCAGACAAGAGACCCAGTACTTC
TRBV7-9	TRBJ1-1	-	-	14	CASSLAGGETEAFF	TGTGCCAGCAGCTTAGCAGGCGGGGAGACTGAAGCTTTCTTT
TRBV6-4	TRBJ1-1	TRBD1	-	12	CASSDGTAEAFF	TGTGCCAGCAGTGACGGGACAGCTGAAGCTTTCTTT
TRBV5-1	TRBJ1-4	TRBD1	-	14	CASSSQGADEKLFF	TGCGCCAGCAGCTCACAGGGGGCTGATGAAAAACTGTTTTTT
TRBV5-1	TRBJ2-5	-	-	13	CASSWAGQETQYF	TGCGCCAGCAGCTGGGCAGGGCAAGAGACCCAGTACTTC
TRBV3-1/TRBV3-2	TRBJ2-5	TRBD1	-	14	CASSPVTGVETQYF	TGTGCCAGCAGCCCCGTTACAGGGGTGGAGACCCAGTACTTC
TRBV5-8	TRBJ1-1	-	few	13	CASSDGGGTEAFF	TGTGCCAGCAGCGATGGTGGAGGCACTGAAGCTTTCTTT
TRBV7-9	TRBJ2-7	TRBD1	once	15	CASSLVGRTGHEQYF	TGTGCCAGCAGCTTAGTCGGCAGGACAGGGCACGAGCAGTACTTC
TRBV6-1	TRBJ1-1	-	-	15	CASSEVWAVNTEAFF	TGTGCCAGCAGTGAAGTTTGGGCCGTGAACACTGAAGCTTTCTTT
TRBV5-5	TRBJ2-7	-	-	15	CASSLGQGTLYEQYF	TGTGCCAGCAGCTTGGGGCAGGGGACCCTCTACGAGCAGTACTTC
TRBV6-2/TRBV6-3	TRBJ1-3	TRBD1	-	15	CASSASGTGYRTIYF	TGTGCCAGCAGTGCATCCGGGACAGGGTACCGCACCATATATTTT
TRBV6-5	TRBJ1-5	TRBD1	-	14	CATLGQGRNQPQHF	TGTGCCACCCTGGGACAGGGTCGCAATCAGCCCCAGCATTTT
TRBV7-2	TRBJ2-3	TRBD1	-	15	CASSFLQGAQVTQYF	TGTGCCAGCAGCTTTTTGCAGGGGGCACAGGTAACGCAGTATTTT
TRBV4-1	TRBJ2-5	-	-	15	CASSQDLTGQETQYF	TGCGCCAGCAGCCAAGATCTGACAGGCCAAGAGACCCAGTACTTC
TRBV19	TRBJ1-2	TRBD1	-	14	CASSITGGGYGYTF	TGTGCCAGTAGTATCACAGGGGGTGGATATGGCTACACCTTC
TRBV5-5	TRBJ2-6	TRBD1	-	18	CASSTRDRVGSGANVLTF	TGTGCCAGCAGCACACGGGACAGGGTAGGGTCTGGGGCCAACGTCCTGACTTTC
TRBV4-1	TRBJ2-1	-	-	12	CASSQTGTEQFF	TGCGCCAGCAGCCAAACAGGGACTGAGCAGTTCTTC
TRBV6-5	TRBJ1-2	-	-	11	CAAGGTRGYTF	TGTGCCGCGGGGGGTACGAGGGGCTACACCTTC
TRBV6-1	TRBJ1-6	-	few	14	CASSELQGSSPLHF	TGTGCCAGCAGTGAGCTCCAGGGATCCTCACCCCTCCACTTT
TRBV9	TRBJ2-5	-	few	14	CASSQGIGGETQYF	TGTGCCAGCAGCCAGGGGATAGGAGGAGAGACCCAGTACTTC
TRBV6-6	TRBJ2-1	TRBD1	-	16	CASSSRTGTGGNEQFF	TGTGCCAGCAGCTCCCGAACCGGGACAGGGGGTAATGAGCAGTTCTTC
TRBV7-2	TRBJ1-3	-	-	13	CASGRDSGNTIYF	TGTGCCAGTGGGCGAGACTCTGGAAACACCATATATTTT
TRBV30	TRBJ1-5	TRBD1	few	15	CAWSPGQGVSQPQHF	TGTGCCTGGTCGCCGGGACAGGGGGTAAGTCAGCCCCAGCATTTT
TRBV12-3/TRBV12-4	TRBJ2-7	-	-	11	CASSTAYEQYF	TGTGCCAGCAGCACAGCCTACGAGCAGTACTTC
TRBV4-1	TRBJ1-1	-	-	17	CASSQALLGPSNTEAFF	TGCGCCAGCAGCCAAGCACTGCTGGGGCCCTCAAACACTGAAGCTTTCTTT
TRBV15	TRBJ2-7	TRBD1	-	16	CATSRVTGTGGYEQYF	TGTGCCACCAGCAGAGTTACCGGGACAGGGGGCTACGAGCAGTACTTC
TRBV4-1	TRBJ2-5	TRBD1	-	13	CASARQGVETQYF	TGCGCCAGCGCCCGACAGGGGGTTGAGACCCAGTACTTC
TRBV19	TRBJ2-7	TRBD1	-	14	CASSTRQGNYEQYF	TGTGCCAGTAGTACCCGACAGGGAAACTACGAGCAGTACTTC
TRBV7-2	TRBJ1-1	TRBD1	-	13	CASNSDRGPARRF	TGTGCCAGCAACTCCGACAGGGGGCCCGCCCGGAGGTTT
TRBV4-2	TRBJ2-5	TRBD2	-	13	CASSSSGSETQYF	TGTGCCAGCAGCTCTAGCGGGTCTGAGACCCAGTACTTC
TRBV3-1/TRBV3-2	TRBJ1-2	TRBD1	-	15	CASSQGTGGSYGYTF	TGTGCCAGCAGCCAAGGTACAGGGGGCTCCTATGGCTACACCTTC
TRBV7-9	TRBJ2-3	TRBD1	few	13	CASSASPGQGGYF	TGTGCCAGCAGCGCCAGCCCGGGACAGGGTGGGTATTTT
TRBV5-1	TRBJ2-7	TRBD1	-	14	CASSSGQGLYEQYF	TGCGCCAGCAGCTCGGGACAGGGCCTTTACGAGCAGTACTTC
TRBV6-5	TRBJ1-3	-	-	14	CASSLNSAGNTIYF	TGTGCCAGCAGTCTTAACTCTGCTGGAAACACCATATATTTT
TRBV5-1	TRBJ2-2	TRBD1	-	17	CASSLRDSLSGSGELFF	TGCGCCAGCAGCTTGAGGGACAGTTTGTCTGGGTCCGGGGAGCTGTTTTTT
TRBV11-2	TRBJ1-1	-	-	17	CASSPLLGLQENTEAFF	TGTGCCAGCAGCCCCCTATTGGGCCTCCAAGAGAACACTGAAGCTTTCTTT
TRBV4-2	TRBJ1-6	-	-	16	CASSQLASSYNSPLHF	TGTGCCAGCAGCCAATTAGCCAGCTCCTATAATTCACCCCTCCACTTT
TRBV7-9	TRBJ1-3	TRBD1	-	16	CASSKRIGTVGNTIYF	TGTGCCAGCAGTAAGAGGATTGGGACAGTAGGAAACACCATATATTTT
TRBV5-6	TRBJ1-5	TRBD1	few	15	CASSSGQGINQPQHF	TGTGCCAGCAGCTCAGGACAGGGGATCAATCAGCCCCAGCATTTT
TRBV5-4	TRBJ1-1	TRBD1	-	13	CASSLTGGPEAFF	TGTGCCAGCAGCTTAACAGGGGGACCTGAAGCTTTCTTT
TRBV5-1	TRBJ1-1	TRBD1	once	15	CASRGGTGMNTEAFF	TGCGCCAGCAGGGGGGGGACAGGGATGAACACTGAAGCTTTCTTT
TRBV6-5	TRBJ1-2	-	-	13	CATREASNYGYTF	TGTGCCACCCGGGAGGCGTCGAACTATGGCTACACCTTC
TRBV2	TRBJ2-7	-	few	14	CASSVIGGAYEQYF	TGTGCCAGCAGTGTTATAGGGGGGGCCTACGAGCAGTACTTC
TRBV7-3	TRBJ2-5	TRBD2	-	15	CASSSSGLGTETQYF	TGTGCCAGCAGCTCCTCGGGACTAGGGACAGAGACCCAGTACTTC
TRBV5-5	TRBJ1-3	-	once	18	CASSLGGGTPLSGNTIYF	TGTGCCAGCAGCTTGGGCGGGGGTACTCCACTCTCTGGAAACACCATATATTTT
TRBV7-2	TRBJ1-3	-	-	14	CASSTLSSGNTIYF	TGTGCCAGCAGCACCCTTAGCTCTGGAAACACCATATATTTT
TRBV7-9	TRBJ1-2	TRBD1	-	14	CASSLADRDSGYTF	TGTGCCAGCAGCTTAGCGGACAGGGACTCTGGCTACACCTTC
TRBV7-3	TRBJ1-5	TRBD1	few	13	CASSLDRGQPQHF	TGTGCCAGCAGCTTAGACAGGGGCCAGCCCCAGCATTTT
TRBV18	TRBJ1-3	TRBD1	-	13	CASWTGGGNTIYF	TGTGCCAGCTGGACAGGGGGAGGAAACACCATATATTTT
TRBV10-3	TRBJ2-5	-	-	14	CAISESVGEETQYF	TGTGCCATCAGTGAGTCTGTAGGGGAAGAGACCCAGTACTTC
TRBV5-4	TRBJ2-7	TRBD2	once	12	CASSFTSDEQYF	TGTGCCAGCAGCTTTACTAGCGACGAGCAGTACTTC
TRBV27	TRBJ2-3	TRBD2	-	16	CASSSPSGGARDTQYF	TGTGCCAGCAGTTCGCCTAGCGGGGGGGCTAGAGATACGCAGTATTTT
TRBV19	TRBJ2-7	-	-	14	CASSMGGWSGEQYF	TGTGCCAGTAGTATGGGAGGTTGGTCGGGCGAGCAGTACTTC